The clone carrying this T cell receptor beta chain was detected only a few times. These data originate in a study of identical twins. TCRdb re-called the 5' RACE reads with MiXCR, one entry per CDR3 protein. The top ten clones hold 1.6% of a sample with 550,000 to 800,000 distinct CDR3 sequences, just over 7% of them seen once. The CDR3 has 17 residues. V was pared by 4 bases and J by 0 bases, with 20 bases between. Germline V gives CDR1 DFQATT, CDR2 SNEGSKA (reference sequence). The sample was also reused in another study, on yellow fever vaccine responses in identical twins.

The sequenced material came from PBMCs. The genes are TRBV20-1 and TRBJ2-3; the D gene is possibly TRBD2 (6 bases). The TCR comes from a woman aged 18 to 35 in good health. The CDR3 sequence is CSATRLAITSSTDTQYF. CDR3 DNA: TGCAGTGCTACCCGGCTAGCGATCACTTCTAGCACAGATACGCAGTATTTT.